This TCR beta chain was found in a study of beta chain features in type 1 diabetes. Study-wide results and limits: In every one of the four CD4+ subsets, TCRB CDR3s were moderately but significantly shorter in Type 1 diabetes patients. The question left open here concerned HLA type influencing TCRB rearrangement.

Trimming removed 2 bases at V and 4 bases at J, with 3 bases between. This CDR3 contains 11 residues. Germline lookup yields CDR1 SGHRS and CDR2 YFSETQ. Since all of the isolated RNA was reverse transcribed, expressed TCRB transcripts were what got sequenced. Mean read depth for naive, central memory and regulatory T cell samples was about 3.4 million reads. The protocol was immunoSEQ multiplex PCR, while the TCRdb copy is restricted to in-frame clones and leaves out a portion. Altogether roughly 500,000 clones are present, approximately 28% being singletons, with the ten largest covering about 0.065%. About this clone: Its target is unknown. Other DNA sequences within the sample encode an identical CDR3.

The sequenced material came from naive CD4+ T cells from blood. The sequence derives from a man aged 18 to 35 in good health. The V gene is TRBV5-1, the J gene TRBJ2-5; D ambiguous. The CDR3 region has the DNA TGCGCCAGCAGCTTAACAGAGACCCAGTACTTC. This gives the protein CASSLTETQYF.